Presented here are 2 T cell receptor beta chains from one specimen sequenced in a study of shared T cell receptors in the human thymus. TCRdb keeps only in-frame clones here, not all; method: immunoSEQ multiplex PCR. The sample records around 65,000 clones, around 96% being singletons. The sample comprised thymocytes. These TCRs come from a human donor.

This clone appeared once. The chain employs TRBV7-2 and TRBJ2-5, with D maybe TRBD2 (7 bases). There are 16 residues in the CDR3. CDR1 is SGHTA and CDR2 is FQGNSA in the germline V gene. V lost 2 bases and J lost 6, with 19 bases in between. In nucleotides, the CDR3 is TGTGCCAGCAGCTTAACGGGGGGCCCCCATCCCAAGACCCAGTACTTC. Translation: CASSLTGGPHPKTQYF.

The chain joins TRBV18 to TRBJ2-7; D is possibly TRBD1 (5 bases). Trimming stripped 5 bases from V and 3 bases from J, with 5 bases between. The CDR3 extends over 11 amino acids. Germline CDR1 KGHSH, CDR2 LQKENI. Written as DNA, the CDR3 is TGTGCCAGCTCAACAGGCTACGAGCAGTACTTC. It encodes CASSTGYEQYF.